A single count supports the clone carrying this TCR beta chain. This entry belongs to a study of cytomegalovirus exposure and HLA in healthy donors. The PCR ran on 60 Vbeta and 13 Jbeta primers. Using immunoSEQ multiplex PCR, the repertoire was profiled, and TCRdb retains in-frame clones only, with some absent. This repertoire shows approximately 150,000 clones, approximately 80% found once; its top ten account for approximately 2.5%. Trimming cost V 0 bases and J 7 bases; bases outside gene matches: 2. The CDR3 sequence is 13 residues long. Germline V lookup: CDR1 MNHEY, CDR2 SVGAGI. This chain connects TRBV6-5 to TRBJ1-2; 7 bases fit TRBD1. The source of this sequence is a young woman in good health and CMV-seropositive. The specimen was PBMCs. As DNA, the CDR3 is TGTGCCAGCAGTTACTCGACAGGGTCTGGCTACACCTTC. Amino acid sequence: CASSYSTGSGYTF.